This passage covers 6 T cell receptor beta chains from one sample sequenced in a study of cytomegalovirus exposure and HLA in healthy donors. Primers for the PCR totalled 60 Vbeta and 13 Jbeta. Sequencing was performed with immunoSEQ multiplex PCR; in TCRdb, only in-frame clones are kept and a portion is missing. Of roughly 130,000 clones in the sample, around 78% were seen once. The sequencing input was PBMCs. These receptors were collected from a woman aged 45-60 years in good health and CMV-seronegative.

The genes are TRBV5-1 and TRBJ2-5; perhaps TRBD2 as D (6 bases). The CDR3 has 18 amino acids. Germline loops: CDR1 SGHRS, CDR2 YFSETQ. Trimming stripped 0 bases from V and 2 bases from J, with 20 bases between. CDR3 nucleotides: TGCGCCAGCAGCTTGGGTCTGGGGGGAGTGAATAGTCAAGAGACCCAGTACTTC. This sequence encodes CASSLGLGGVNSQETQYF.

The count of this clone is one. V and J are TRBV27 and TRBJ2-7; 9 bases line up with TRBD2. J gave up 5 bases and V 5 bases, and 13 bases lay outside the gene matches. Germline CDR1 MNHEY, CDR2 SMNVEV (reference sequence). The CDR3 length is 16 residues. CDR3 in amino acids: CASSPLPGTSSHEQYF. The CDR3 DNA is TGTGCCAGCAGTCCTCTCCCTGGGACTAGCAGCCACGAGCAGTACTTC.

The gene calls are TRBV5-6 and TRBJ2-3; D is undetermined. The CDR3 covers 15 residues. Trimming stripped 4 bases from V and 1 base from J, with 13 bases between. The germline gives CDR1 SGHDT, CDR2 YYEEEE. CDR3 DNA: TGTGCCAGCAGCCCAAGACTCGACCGCACAGATACGCAGTATTTT. Protein product: CASSPRLDRTDTQYF.

V and J are TRBV5-1 and TRBJ2-7; TRBD2 is a possible D gene (5 bases). Germline CDR1 and CDR2: SGHRS and YFSETQ. The V gene lost 1 base and the J gene lost 0 bases, with 8 bases spanning the gap. There are 14 residues in the CDR3. For the CDR3, the DNA is TGCGCCAGCAGCTTGAAAGGGAGCTCCTACGAGCAGTACTTC. Protein sequence: CASSLKGSSYEQYF. The full variable domain, with the rest looked up from reference TRBV5-1 and TRBJ2-7, is KAGVTQTPRYLIKTRGQQVTLSCSPISGHRSVSWYQQTPGQGLQFLFEYFSETQRNKGNFPGRFSGRQFSNSRSEMNVSTLELGDSALYLCASSLKGSSYEQYFGPGTRLTVT.

The gene calls are TRBV28 and TRBJ2-7; TRBD1 might be the D (5 bases). V lost 6 bases to trimming and J lost 2 bases, with 8 bases between them. The CDR3 contains 12 residues. Germline assignment: CDR1 MDHEN and CDR2 SYDVKM. The CDR3 region has the DNA TGTGCCAGCAGCCAAGGGGCCTACGAGCAGTACTTC. Its translation: CASSQGAYEQYF.

Only a few counts were recorded for this clone. V gene TRBV9 combines with J gene TRBJ1-2, with D unclear. Germline CDR1 is SGDLS and CDR2 is YYNGEE. The CDR3 loop spans 15 amino acids. V was cut by 0 bases and J by 4 bases, with 13 bases left in between. CDR3 region: CASSVEEGWSYGYTF. The CDR3 DNA reads as TGTGCCAGCAGCGTAGAGGAGGGTTGGAGCTATGGCTACACCTTC.